This T cell receptor (beta chain) was captured by sequencing in a study of response to subunit inactivated influenza vaccine. Study findings and constraints: The authors put forward the suggestion that each seasonal influenza vaccination may bring in only a limited number of new T cells.

This clonotype showed up just a few times. Antigen specificity is unknown. This CDR3 has 15 amino acids. Trimming left V 1 base short and J 4 bases short, with 10 bases between. TCRdb re-called the RT-PCR reads through MiXCR, storing one row per CDR3 protein. The repertoire holds approximately 520,000 distinct CDR3 sequences, with 16% as singletons. This chain links TRBV12-3 or TRBV12-4 with TRBJ2-2; unclear D gene. The TCR comes from a man aged 45 to 75 who received an inactivated influenza vaccine. The sample in question was CD4+ T cells sorted from PBMCs, obtained about 24 months after vaccination. The CDR3 nucleotides read TGTGCCAGCAGTTTAGGGCTGGTGCTCACCGGGGAGCTGTTTTTT. Amino acid sequence: CASSLGLVLTGELFF.